This TCR beta chain derives from a study of regulatory T cells in long-lasting Graves disease. Study as a whole: Graves' patients diagnosed newly had used antithyroid drugs under 3 months.

This CDR3 spans 14 amino acids. The germline CDR1 and CDR2 sequences are SGHRS and YFSETQ. The V end lost 0 bases, the J end lost 5 bases, and 12 bases lay between the germline ends. The time point is: newly diagnosed GD, antithyroid drugs for less than 3 months. Construction of the TCR library relied on RNA isolated from PBMCs. On this clonotype: Its antigen is not identified.

iRepertoire HTBI primers and Arm-PCR of CDR3 regions built TCR beta libraries. One entry per CDR3 protein results from TCRdb running MiXCR on the multiplex PCR reads. The data contain about 320,000 distinct CDR3 sequences, approximately 20% of them singletons. Study findings and constraints: It was peripheral blood alone, not thyroid tissue, that was studied.

This receptor was obtained from a female donor with Graves disease. J is TRBJ2-7 and V is TRBV5-1; tentatively, D is TRBD2 (5 bases). Specimen: peripheral blood mononuclear cells (PBMCs), collected at new diagnosis, from a patient treated with antithyroid drugs. The CDR3 DNA follows: TGCGCCAGCAGCTTGGAAGAGGGATACCACGAGCAGTACTTC. This gives the protein CASSLEEGYHEQYF.